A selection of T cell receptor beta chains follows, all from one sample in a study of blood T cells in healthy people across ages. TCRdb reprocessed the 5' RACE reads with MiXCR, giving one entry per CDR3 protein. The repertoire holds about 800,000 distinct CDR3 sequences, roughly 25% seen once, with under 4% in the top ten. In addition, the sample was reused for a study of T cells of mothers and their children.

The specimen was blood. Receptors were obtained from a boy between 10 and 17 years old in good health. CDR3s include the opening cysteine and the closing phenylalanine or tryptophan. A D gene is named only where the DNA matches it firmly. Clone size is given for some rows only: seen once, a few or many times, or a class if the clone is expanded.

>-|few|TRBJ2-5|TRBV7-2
TGTGCCAGCAGACAAAACAGGTTGGCGGGAGAGACCCAGTACTTC
CASRQNRLAGETQYF
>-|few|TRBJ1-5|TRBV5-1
TGCGCCAGCAGCTTGGGGGCAGGGCAACAGCCCCAGCATTTT
CASSLGAGQQPQHF
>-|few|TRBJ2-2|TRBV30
TGTGCCTGGAGCTCACTCGATGGGGGGCAGACCGGGGAGCTGTTTTTT
CAWSSLDGGQTGELFF
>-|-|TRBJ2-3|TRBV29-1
TGCAGCGTTGTTCCGGGGTCCACAGATACGCAGTGTTTT
CSVVPGSTDTQCF
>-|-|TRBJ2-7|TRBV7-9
TGTGCCAGCAGCTTCAGCGACTCCTACGAGCAGTACTTC
CASSFSDSYEQYF
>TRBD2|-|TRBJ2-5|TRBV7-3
TGTGCCAGCAGCTTAGGGTCGGCTAGCGGGAGATCTGAGACCCAGTACTTC
CASSLGSASGRSETQYF
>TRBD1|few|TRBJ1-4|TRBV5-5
TGTGCCAGCAGCTTCCCCGGGACAGGGGATGAAAAACTGTTTTTT
CASSFPGTGDEKLFF
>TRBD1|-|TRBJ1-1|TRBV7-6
TGTGCTAGCAGCCCGGACAGGGGGCGGGTCGACACTGAAGCTTTCTTT
CASSPDRGRVDTEAFF
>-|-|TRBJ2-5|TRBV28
TGTGCCAGCAGTACTAGACAATCTCAAGAGACCCAGTACTTC
CASSTRQSQETQYF
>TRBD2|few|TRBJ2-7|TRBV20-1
TGCAGTGCTAGTCTAGCGGGAGGTTGGAATCACGAGCAGTACTTC
CSASLAGGWNHEQYF
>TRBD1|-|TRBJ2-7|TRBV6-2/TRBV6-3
TGTGCCAGCGGGGGACAGGGTAGGGGCGAGCAGTACTTC
CASGGQGRGEQYF
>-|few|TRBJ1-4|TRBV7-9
TGTGCCAGCAGCACAACGACACGGATTCGGGAAAAACTGTTTTTT
CASSTTTRIREKLFF
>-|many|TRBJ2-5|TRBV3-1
TGTGCCAGCAGCCAAAGGACAGCACAAGAGACCCAGTACTTC
CASSQRTAQETQYF
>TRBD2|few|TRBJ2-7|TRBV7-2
TGTGCCAGCAGCCGCCGGACTAGCGGGATTTACGAGCAGTACTTC
CASSRRTSGIYEQYF
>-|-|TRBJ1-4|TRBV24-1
TGTGCCACCAGTGATGCCAGGGGTTTGCCGGGAACTAATGAAAAACTGTTTTTT
CATSDARGLPGTNEKLFF
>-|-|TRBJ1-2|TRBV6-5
TGTGCCAGCAGCTCCCCTGGGAGCTATGGCTACACCTTC
CASSSPGSYGYTF
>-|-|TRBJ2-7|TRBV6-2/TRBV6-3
TGTGCCAGCAGTTTAACTTTCTACGAGCAGTACTTC
CASSLTFYEQYF
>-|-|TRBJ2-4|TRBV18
TGTGCCAGCTCACCGGCAGGGTGGAACATTCAGTACTTC
CASSPAGWNIQYF
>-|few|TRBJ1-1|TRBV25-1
TGTGCCAGCAGTGAATATGAGGGGAATGAAGCTTTCTTT
CASSEYEGNEAFF
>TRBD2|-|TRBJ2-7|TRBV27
TGTGCCAGCAGTTTATTTGGTGGGGGGGACGAGCAGTACTTC
CASSLFGGGDEQYF
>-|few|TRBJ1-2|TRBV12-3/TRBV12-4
TGTGCCAGCAGTTTATTGGTAGGGGACGAAGATGGCTACACCTTC
CASSLLVGDEDGYTF
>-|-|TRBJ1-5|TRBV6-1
TGTGCCAGCAGAGGTGGGGGCGCCGGCAATCAGCCCCAGCATTTT
CASRGGGAGNQPQHF
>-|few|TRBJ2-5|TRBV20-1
TGCAGTGCTAGAATCCTTGGGAGTGAGCGAGAGACCCAGTACTTC
CSARILGSERETQYF
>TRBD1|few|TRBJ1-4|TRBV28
TGTGCCAGCAGTTTAGAACAGGGGGGTGAAAAACTGTTTTTT
CASSLEQGGEKLFF
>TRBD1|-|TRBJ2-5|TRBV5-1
TGCGCCAGCAGCTTGAGGCCTGGACAGGGGGTCCAAGAGACCCAGTACTTC
CASSLRPGQGVQETQYF
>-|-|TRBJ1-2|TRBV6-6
TGTGCCAGCAGTTACGCGGGCTACACCTTC
CASSYAGYTF
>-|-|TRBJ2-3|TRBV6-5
TGTGCCAGCAGTTACACCCCTGGCAGCACAGATACGCAGTATTTT
CASSYTPGSTDTQYF
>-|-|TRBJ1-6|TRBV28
TGTGCCAGCAGTAGAGGCCCCCGAGACTCCTATAATTCACCCCTCCACTTT
CASSRGPRDSYNSPLHF
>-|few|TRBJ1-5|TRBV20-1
TGCAGTGCTAGAGAGTTGAATCAGCCCCAGCATTTT
CSARELNQPQHF
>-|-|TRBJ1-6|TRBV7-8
TGTGCCAGCAGCTTCAGACAGGAGAATTCACCCCTCCACTTT
CASSFRQENSPLHF
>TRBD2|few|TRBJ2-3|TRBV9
TGTGCCAGCAGCCCGAGCGGGGGGGACACAGATACGCAGTATTTT
CASSPSGGDTDTQYF
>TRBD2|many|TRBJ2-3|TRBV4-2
TGTGCCAGCAGCCAAGATTGGCGGGAGTCGGCAGATACGCAGTATTTT
CASSQDWRESADTQYF
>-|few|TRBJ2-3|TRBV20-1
TGCAGTGCAGGCAGCACAGATACGCAGTATTTT
CSAGSTDTQYF
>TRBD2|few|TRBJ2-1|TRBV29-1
TGCAGCTCAGGGACTAGCGGTAGTCTCATGTACAATGAGCAGTTCTTC
CSSGTSGSLMYNEQFF
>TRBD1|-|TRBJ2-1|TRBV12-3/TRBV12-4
TGTGCCAGCAGTGCCCCGGGACAGGCCTTGACCTACAATGAGCAGTTCTTC
CASSAPGQALTYNEQFF
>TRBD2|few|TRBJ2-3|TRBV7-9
TGTGCCAGCAGCTACGGGACTAGCCCGCAGTATTTT
CASSYGTSPQYF
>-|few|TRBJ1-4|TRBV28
TGTGCCAGCAGTCAAGACAGGCGGGGAAACCTGTTTTTT
CASSQDRRGNLFF
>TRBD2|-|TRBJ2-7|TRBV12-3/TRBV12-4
TGTGCCAGCCAGGGGGGTAGCGGGAGGAACTACGAGCAGTACTTC
CASQGGSGRNYEQYF
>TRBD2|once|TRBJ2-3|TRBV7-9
TGTGCCAGCAGCCTCCAACCGACTAGCGGGATTGATACGCAGTATTTT
CASSLQPTSGIDTQYF
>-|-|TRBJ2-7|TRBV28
TGTGCCACCTCGTACAGCTACGAGCAGTACTTC
CATSYSYEQYF
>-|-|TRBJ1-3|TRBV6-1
TGTGCCCTCAGTGCAGGGTTGGATGGAAACACCATATATTTT
CALSAGLDGNTIYF
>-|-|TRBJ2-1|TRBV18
TGTGCCAGCTCTAACCCGGCAAATGAGCAGTTCTTC
CASSNPANEQFF
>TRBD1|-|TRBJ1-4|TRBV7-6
TGTGCCAGCAGCTTAGCCCGGACAGGGTGGGCTAATGAAAAACTGTTTTTT
CASSLARTGWANEKLFF
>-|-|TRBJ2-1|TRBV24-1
TGTGCCACCAGCCCGGGGTTTCACAATGAGCAGTTCTTC
CATSPGFHNEQFF
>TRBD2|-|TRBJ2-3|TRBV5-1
TGCGCCAGCAGCTCCGGACTAGCGGGGGCCAGGGCAGATACGCAGTATTTT
CASSSGLAGARADTQYF
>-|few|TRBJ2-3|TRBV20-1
TGCAGTGCTAGAGATATACTAAGCACAGATACGCAGTATTTT
CSARDILSTDTQYF